There are a few counts of the clone carrying this T cell receptor beta chain. Its target is not known. These data belong to a study of vaccination and CD4 T cells after COVID-19. Study overall: Cultures designated as controls were supplied with a CEFX pool, an HIV-1 Nef pool, or no peptide.

Researchers used the Oncomine TCR Beta short-read assay to sequence DNA from cultured CD4+ T cells. TCRdb processed the PCR reads anew with MiXCR; each CDR3 protein has one entry. The sample includes about 10,000 distinct CDR3 sequences, less than 85% of them seen just once. The treatment: roughly 11-day PBMC culture with coronavirus spike peptide pools or control peptides (ViraFEST assay). The CDR3 totals 13 residues. J was trimmed by 3 bases and V by 9 bases; bases with no gene match: 3. Germline CDR1 KGHDR, CDR2 SFDVKD. The receptor was isolated from a human donor who had recovered from COVID-19. The J gene is TRBJ2-3, the V gene TRBV24-1, with 9 bases aligning to TRBD2. What was sequenced was CD4+ T cells from blood, cultured in vitro. DNA of the CDR3: TGTGCCACCGGTCTAGCGGGAACAGATACGCAGTATTTT. As protein: CATGLAGTDTQYF.